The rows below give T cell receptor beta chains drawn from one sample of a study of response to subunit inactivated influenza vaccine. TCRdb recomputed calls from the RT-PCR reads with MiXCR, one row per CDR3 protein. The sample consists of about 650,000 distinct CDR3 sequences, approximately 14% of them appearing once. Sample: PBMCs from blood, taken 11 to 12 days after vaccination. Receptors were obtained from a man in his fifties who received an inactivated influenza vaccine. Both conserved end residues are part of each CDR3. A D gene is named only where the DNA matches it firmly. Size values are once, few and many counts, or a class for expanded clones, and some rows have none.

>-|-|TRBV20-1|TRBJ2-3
CSASGLTTDTQYF
TGCAGTGCTAGCGGTTTGACGACAGATACGCAGTATTTT
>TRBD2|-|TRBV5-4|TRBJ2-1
CASSWGSGVLIEQFF
TGTGCCAGCAGCTGGGGTAGCGGGGTTTTAATTGAGCAGTTCTTC
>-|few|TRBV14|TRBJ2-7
CASSQVGISYEQYF
TGTGCCAGCAGCCAAGTGGGCATAAGCTACGAGCAGTACTTC
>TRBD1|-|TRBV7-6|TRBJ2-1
CASSFPGTANEQFF
TGTGCCAGCAGCTTTCCAGGGACAGCTAATGAGCAGTTCTTC
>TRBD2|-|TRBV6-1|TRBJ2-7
CASSRAGTSGRPPSREQYF
TGTGCCAGCAGCCGCGCCGGGACTAGCGGGAGGCCCCCCTCGAGGGAGCAGTACTTC
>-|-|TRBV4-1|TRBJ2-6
CASSRSYNSVAVAGANVLTF
TGCGCCAGCAGCCGATCTTACAACTCTGTAGCAGTGGCCGGGGCCAACGTCCTGACTTTC
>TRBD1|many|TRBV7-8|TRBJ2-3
CASSRTGVEEVPTDTQYF
TGTGCCAGCAGTCGAACAGGGGTCGAGGAGGTGCCCACAGATACGCAGTATTTT
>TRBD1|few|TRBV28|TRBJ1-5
CASSFETGTPHF
TGTGCCAGCAGTTTCGAGACAGGGACCCCGCATTTT
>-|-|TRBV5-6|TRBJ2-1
CASSLISSGEQFF
TGTGCCAGCAGCTTGATATCATCGGGTGAGCAGTTCTTC
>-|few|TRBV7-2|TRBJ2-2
CASREGGPAGELFF
TGTGCCAGCAGGGAGGGGGGGCCCGCCGGGGAGCTGTTTTTT
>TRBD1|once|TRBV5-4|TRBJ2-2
CASSPPGQGAGTGELFF
TGTGCCAGCAGCCCGCCGGGACAGGGGGCTGGAACCGGGGAGCTGTTTTTT
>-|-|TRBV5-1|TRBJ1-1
CASSHGDTEAFF
TGCGCCAGTAGTCACGGGGACACTGAAGCTTTCTTT
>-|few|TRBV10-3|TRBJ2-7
CASGTASSYEQYF
TGTGCCAGCGGGACGGCTAGCTCCTACGAGCAGTACTTC
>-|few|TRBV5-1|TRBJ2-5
CASSLWGKQETQYF
TGCGCCAGCAGCTTGTGGGGTAAACAAGAGACCCAGTACTTC
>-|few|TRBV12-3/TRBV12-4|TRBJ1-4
CASSLYRNEKLFF
TGTGCCAGCAGTCTTTACAGAAATGAAAAACTGTTTTTT
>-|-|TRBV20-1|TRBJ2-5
CSATSSQLWETQYF
TGCAGTGCTACTAGCTCCCAGCTTTGGGAGACCCAGTACTTC
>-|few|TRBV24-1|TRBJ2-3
CATSDLGVSTDTQYF
TGTGCCACCAGTGATTTAGGGGTCTCCACAGATACGCAGTATTTT
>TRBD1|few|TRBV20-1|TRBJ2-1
CSAHRDRGHNEQFF
TGCAGTGCTCACCGGGACAGGGGGCACAATGAGCAGTTCTTC
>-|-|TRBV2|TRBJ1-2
CASSEVSGTGVYGYTF
TGTGCCAGCAGTGAAGTGTCCGGGACGGGTGTCTATGGCTACACCTTC
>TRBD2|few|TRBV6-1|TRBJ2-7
CASSAGLASSYEQYF
TGTGCCAGCAGTGCCGGACTAGCAAGCTCCTACGAGCAGTACTTC
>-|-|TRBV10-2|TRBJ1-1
CASGITTVNTEAFF
TGCGCCAGCGGAATCACGACGGTGAACACTGAAGCTTTCTTT
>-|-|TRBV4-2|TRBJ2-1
CASSQRGGAVNEQFF
TGTGCCAGCAGCCAACGAGGGGGGGCCGTTAATGAGCAGTTCTTC
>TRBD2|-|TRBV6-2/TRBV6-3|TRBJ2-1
CASSYVAGTYNEQFF
TGTGCCAGCAGTTACGTAGCGGGGACCTACAATGAGCAGTTCTTC
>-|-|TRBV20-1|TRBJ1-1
CSARDPAIFHNTEAFF
TGCAGTGCTAGAGATCCCGCGATCTTCCATAACACTGAAGCTTTCTTT
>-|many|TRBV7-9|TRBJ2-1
CASIRRETSYNEQFF
TGTGCCAGCATCCGACGGGAGACGTCCTACAATGAGCAGTTCTTC
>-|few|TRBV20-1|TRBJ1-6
CSVGQSNSPLHF
TGCAGTGTGGGGCAGTCTAATTCACCCCTCCACTTT
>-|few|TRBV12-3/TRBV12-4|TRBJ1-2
CASSATYRAIYGYTF
TGTGCCAGCAGTGCTACATACAGGGCGATCTATGGCTACACCTTC
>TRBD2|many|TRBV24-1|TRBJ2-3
CATSDRRLAGTDTQYF
TGTGCCACCAGTGACCGGAGACTAGCGGGCACAGATACGCAGTATTTT
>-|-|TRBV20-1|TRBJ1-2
CSRGVGGYTF
TGCAGTCGGGGTGTAGGTGGCTACACCTTC
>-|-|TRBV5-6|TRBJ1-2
CASSFGRGYYGYTF
TGTGCCAGCAGCTTTGGTAGAGGATACTATGGCTACACCTTC
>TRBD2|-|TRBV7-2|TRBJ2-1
CASGSLAGGSYNEQFF
TGTGCCAGCGGGTCCCTAGCGGGAGGCTCCTACAATGAGCAGTTCTTC
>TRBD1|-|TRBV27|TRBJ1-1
CASSSQGLSTEAFF
TGTGCCAGCAGCTCACAGGGGCTGAGCACTGAAGCTTTCTTT
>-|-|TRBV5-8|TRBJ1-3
CASSPGPILPSGNTIYF
TGTGCCAGCAGCCCAGGGCCCATCCTTCCCTCTGGAAACACCATATATTTT
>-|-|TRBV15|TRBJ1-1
CATSSGGGTEAFF
TGTGCCACCAGCAGTGGGGGGGGCACTGAAGCTTTCTTT
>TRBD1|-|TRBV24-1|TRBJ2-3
CATSDPRGQGADTQYF
TGTGCCACCAGTGATCCGCGGGGACAGGGTGCAGATACGCAGTATTTT
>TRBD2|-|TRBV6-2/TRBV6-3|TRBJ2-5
CASRPSGIQETQYF
TGTGCCTCAAGGCCTAGCGGGATCCAAGAGACCCAGTACTTC
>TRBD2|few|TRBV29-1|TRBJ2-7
CSVEDLPRGRAFAEQYF
TGCAGCGTTGAAGATCTTCCCCGCGGGAGGGCCTTTGCCGAGCAGTACTTC
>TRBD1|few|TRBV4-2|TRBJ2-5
CASSQPGQGPGETQYF
TGTGCCAGCAGCCAACCCGGACAGGGGCCGGGAGAGACCCAGTACTTC
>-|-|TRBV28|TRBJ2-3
CASTRTSSDTQYF
TGTGCCAGCACCAGGACTTCGTCAGATACGCAGTATTTT
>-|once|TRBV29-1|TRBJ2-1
CSVEGGGETYNEQFF
TGCAGCGTTGAAGGCGGGGGCGAAACCTACAATGAGCAGTTCTTC
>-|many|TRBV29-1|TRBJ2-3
CSGVITDTQYF
TGCAGCGGGGTTATCACCGATACGCAGTATTTT
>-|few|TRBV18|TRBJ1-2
CASSPTTVGGYTF
TGTGCCAGCTCACCTACAACAGTGGGCGGCTACACCTTC
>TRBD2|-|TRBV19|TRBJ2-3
CASSFQGGLNTQYF
TGTGCCAGTAGTTTCCAGGGAGGGTTAAATACGCAGTATTTT
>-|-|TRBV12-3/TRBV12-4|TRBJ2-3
CASSVGLAQYF
TGTGCCAGCAGTGTCGGCCTGGCGCAGTATTTT
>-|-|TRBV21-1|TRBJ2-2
CASSKEGASGGELFF
TGTGCCAGCAGCAAAGAGGGGGCGTCCGGCGGGGAGCTGTTTTTT
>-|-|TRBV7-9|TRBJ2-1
CASSLVSAKGNEQFF
TGTGCCAGCAGCTTAGTTAGTGCCAAGGGCAATGAGCAGTTCTTC
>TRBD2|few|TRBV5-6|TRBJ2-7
CASSRNSGLVTYEQYF
TGTGCCAGCAGCAGGAACAGTGGACTAGTCACCTACGAGCAGTACTTC
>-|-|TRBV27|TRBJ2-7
CASSLMVIPGAVVYEQYF
TGTGCCAGCAGTTTAATGGTCATTCCGGGGGCAGTAGTCTACGAGCAGTACTTC